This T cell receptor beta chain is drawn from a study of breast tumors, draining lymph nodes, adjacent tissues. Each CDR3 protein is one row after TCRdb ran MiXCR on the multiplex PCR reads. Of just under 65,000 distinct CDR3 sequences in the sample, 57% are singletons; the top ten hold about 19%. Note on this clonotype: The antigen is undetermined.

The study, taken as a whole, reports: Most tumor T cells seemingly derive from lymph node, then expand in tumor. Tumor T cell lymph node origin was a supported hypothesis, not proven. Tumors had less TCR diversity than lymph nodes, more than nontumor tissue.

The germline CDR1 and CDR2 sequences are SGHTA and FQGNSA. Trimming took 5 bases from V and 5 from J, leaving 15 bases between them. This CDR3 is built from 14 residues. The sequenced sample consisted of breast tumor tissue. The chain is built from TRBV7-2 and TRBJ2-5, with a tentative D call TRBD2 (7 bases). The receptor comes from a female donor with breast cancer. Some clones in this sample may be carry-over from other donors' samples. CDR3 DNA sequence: TGTGCCAGCAGCGTAAAGGGGGGGGGTGAGACCCAGTACTTC. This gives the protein CASSVKGGGETQYF.